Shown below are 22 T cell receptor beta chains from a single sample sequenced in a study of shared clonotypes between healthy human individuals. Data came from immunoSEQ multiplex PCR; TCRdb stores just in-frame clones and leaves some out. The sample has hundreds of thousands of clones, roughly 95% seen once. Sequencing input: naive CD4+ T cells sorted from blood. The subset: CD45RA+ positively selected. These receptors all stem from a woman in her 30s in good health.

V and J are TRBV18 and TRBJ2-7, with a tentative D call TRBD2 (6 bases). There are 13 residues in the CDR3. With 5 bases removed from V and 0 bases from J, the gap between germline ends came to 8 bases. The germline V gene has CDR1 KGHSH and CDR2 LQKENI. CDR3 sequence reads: CASSGTLSYEQYF. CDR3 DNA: TGTGCCAGCTCAGGGACTCTCTCCTACGAGCAGTACTTC. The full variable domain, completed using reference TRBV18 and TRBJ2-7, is NAGVMQNPRHLVRRRGQEARLRCSPMKGHSHVYWYRQLPEEGLKFMVYLQKENIIDESGMPKERFSAEFPKEGPSILRIQQVVRGDSAAYFCASSGTLSYEQYFGPGTRLTVT.

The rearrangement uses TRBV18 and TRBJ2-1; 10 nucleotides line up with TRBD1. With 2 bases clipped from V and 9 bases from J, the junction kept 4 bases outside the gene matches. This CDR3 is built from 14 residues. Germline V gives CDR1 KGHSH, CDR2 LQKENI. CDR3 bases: TGTGCCAGCTCACCAGACAGGGGGCTGGTTGAGCAGTTCTTC. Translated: CASSPDRGLVEQFF.

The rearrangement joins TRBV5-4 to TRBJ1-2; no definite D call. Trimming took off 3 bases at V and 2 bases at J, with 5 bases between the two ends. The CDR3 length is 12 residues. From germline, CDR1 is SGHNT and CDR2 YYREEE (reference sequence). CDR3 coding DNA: TGTGCCAGCAGCTCAGGCAACTATGGCTACACCTTC. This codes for CASSSGNYGYTF. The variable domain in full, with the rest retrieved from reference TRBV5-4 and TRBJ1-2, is ETGVTQSPTHLIKTRGQQVTLRCSSQSGHNTVSWYQQALGQGPQFIFQYYREEENGRGNFPPRFSGLQFPNYSSELNVNALELDDSALYLCASSSGNYGYTFGSGTRLTVV.

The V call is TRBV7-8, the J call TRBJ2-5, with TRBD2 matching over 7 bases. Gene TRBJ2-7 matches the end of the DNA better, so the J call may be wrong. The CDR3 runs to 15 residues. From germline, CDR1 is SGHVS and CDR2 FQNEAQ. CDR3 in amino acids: CASSLGPGGEGEQYF. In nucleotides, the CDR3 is TGTGCCAGCAGCTTAGGCCCGGGAGGAGAGGGCGAGCAGTACTTC.

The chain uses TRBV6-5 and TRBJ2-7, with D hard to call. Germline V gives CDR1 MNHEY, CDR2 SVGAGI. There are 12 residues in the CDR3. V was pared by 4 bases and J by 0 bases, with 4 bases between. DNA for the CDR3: TGTGCCAGCAGTTTTAACTCCTACGAGCAGTACTTC. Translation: CASSFNSYEQYF.

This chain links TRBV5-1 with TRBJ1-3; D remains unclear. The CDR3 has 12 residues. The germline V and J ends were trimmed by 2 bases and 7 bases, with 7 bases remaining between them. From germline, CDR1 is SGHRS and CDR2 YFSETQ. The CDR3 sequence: CASSFGGNTIYF. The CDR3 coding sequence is TGCGCCAGCAGCTTTGGAGGGAACACCATATATTTT.

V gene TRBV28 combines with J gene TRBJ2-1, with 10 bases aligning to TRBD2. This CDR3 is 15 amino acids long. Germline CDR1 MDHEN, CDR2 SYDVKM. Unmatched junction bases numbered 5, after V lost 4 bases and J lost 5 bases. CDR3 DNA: TGTGCCAGCAGTTCAAGCGGGAGGGCCGACAATGAGCAGTTCTTC. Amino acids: CASSSSGRADNEQFF.

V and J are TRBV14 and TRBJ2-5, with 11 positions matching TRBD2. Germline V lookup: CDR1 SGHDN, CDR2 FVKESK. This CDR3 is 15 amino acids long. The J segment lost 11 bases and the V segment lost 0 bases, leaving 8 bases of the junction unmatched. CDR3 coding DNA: TGTGCCAGCAGCCAAGAACTAGCGGGAGTTGGAGAGCAGTACTTC. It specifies CASSQELAGVGEQYF.

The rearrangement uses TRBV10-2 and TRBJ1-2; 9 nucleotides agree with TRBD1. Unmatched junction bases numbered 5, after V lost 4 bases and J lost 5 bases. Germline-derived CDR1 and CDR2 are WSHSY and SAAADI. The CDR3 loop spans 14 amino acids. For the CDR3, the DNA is TGCGCCAGCAGTGTACAGGGGGCTTGGTATGGCTACACCTTC. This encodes CASSVQGAWYGYTF.

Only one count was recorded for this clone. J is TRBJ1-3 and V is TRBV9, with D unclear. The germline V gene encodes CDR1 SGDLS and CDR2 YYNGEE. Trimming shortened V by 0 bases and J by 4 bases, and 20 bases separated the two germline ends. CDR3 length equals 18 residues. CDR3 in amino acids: CASSVVNSPVRSGNTIYF. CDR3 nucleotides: TGTGCCAGCAGCGTAGTAAATAGTCCAGTCCGCTCGGGAAACACCATATATTTT.

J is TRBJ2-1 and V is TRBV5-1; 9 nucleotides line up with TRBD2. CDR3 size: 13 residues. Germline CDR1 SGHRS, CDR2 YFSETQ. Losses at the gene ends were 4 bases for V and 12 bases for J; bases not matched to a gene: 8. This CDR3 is CASSTLGLAWQFF. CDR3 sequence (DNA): TGCGCCAGCAGCACCCTCGGACTAGCGTGGCAGTTCTTC.

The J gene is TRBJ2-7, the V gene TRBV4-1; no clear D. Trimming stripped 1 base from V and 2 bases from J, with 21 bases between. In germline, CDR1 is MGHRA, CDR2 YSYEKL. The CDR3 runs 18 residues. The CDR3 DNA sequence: TGCGCCAGCAGCCAAGGAACTTCTCAATTGTGGGCCGCCTACGAGCAGTACTTC. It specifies CASSQGTSQLWAAYEQYF.

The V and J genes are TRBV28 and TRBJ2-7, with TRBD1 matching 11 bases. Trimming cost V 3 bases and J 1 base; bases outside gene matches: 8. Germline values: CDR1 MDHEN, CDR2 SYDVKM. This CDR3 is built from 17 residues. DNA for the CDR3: TGTGCCAGCAGTTTCCCTAGGACAGGGGGCGTTTCCTACGAGCAGTACTTC. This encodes CASSFPRTGGVSYEQYF.

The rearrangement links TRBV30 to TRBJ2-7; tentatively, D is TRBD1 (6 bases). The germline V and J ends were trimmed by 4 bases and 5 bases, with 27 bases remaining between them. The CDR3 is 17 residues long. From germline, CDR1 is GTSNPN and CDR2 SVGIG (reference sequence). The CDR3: CAWKGVAEAGLRNEQYF. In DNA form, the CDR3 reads TGTGCCTGGAAGGGGGTGGCAGAGGCGGGCCTAAGGAACGAGCAGTACTTC.

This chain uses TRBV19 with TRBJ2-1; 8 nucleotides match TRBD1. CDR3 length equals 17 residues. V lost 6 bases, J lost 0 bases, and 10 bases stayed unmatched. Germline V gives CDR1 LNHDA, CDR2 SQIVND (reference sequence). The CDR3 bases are TGTGCCAGTAGAATGCCTGGGACAGGTAGCTCCTACAATGAGCAGTTCTTC. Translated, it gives CASRMPGTGSSYNEQFF.

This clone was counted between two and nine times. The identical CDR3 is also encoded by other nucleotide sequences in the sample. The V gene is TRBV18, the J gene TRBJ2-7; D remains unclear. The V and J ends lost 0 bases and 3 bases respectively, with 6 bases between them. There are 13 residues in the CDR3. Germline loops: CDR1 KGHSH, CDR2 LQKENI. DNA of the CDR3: TGTGCCAGCTCACCACCGGGCGGCTACGAGCAGTACTTC. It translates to CASSPPGGYEQYF.

The CDR3: CAEGAGSSGANVLTF. Written as DNA, the CDR3 is TGTGCGGAAGGGGCGGGGAGCTCTGGGGCCAACGTCCTGACTTTC. V and J are TRBV2 and TRBJ2-6; D is perhaps TRBD2 (6 bases). The germline gives CDR1 SNHLY, CDR2 FYNNEI. The CDR3 consists of 15 residues.

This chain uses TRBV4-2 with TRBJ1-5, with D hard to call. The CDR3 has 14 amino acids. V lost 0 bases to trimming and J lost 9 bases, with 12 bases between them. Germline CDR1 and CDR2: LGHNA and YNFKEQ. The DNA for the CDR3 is TGTGCCAGCAGCCAAGAATACGGGAAAGGGCCCCAGCATTTT. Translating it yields CASSQEYGKGPQHF.

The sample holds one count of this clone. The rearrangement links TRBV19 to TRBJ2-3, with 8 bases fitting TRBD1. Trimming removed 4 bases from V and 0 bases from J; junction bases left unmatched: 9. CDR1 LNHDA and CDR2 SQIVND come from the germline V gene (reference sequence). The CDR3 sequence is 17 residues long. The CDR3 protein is CASSKDREGDSTDTQYF. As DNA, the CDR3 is TGTGCCAGTAGTAAGGACAGGGAAGGGGATAGCACAGATACGCAGTATTTT.

CDR3 loop: CASSPQGTPGNTIYF. In nucleotides, the CDR3 is TGTGCCAGCTCACCACAGGGAACCCCTGGAAACACCATATATTTT. V is TRBV18 and J is TRBJ1-3; D is undetermined. V was trimmed by 1 base and J by 2 bases, leaving 9 bases between them. Germline V lookup: CDR1 KGHSH, CDR2 LQKENI. The CDR3 is made up of 15 amino acids.

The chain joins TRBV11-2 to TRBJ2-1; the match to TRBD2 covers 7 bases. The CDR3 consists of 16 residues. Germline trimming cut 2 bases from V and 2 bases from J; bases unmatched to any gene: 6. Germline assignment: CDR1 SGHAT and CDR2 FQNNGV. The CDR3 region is CASSLWASGTYNEQFF. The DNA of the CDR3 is TGTGCCAGCAGCTTATGGGCTAGCGGCACCTACAATGAGCAGTTCTTC.

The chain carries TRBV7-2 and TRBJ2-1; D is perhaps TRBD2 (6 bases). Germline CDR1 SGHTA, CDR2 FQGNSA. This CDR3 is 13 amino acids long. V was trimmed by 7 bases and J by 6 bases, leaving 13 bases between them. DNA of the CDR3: TGTGCCAGCACTCTAGCGTCAACCAATGAGCAGTTCTTC. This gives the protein CASTLASTNEQFF.